These 12 T cell receptor beta chains were all obtained from the same sample, sequenced in a study of shared clonotypes between healthy human individuals. The data were produced by immunoSEQ multiplex PCR, yet TCRdb's version contains in-frame clones alone and is incomplete. Among some 490,000 clones listed, about 84% were seen once. Sample: PBMCs. These receptors were taken from a woman in her 40s in good health. Some clones in this sample may be carry-over from other donors' samples.

The gene calls are TRBV5-1 and TRBJ2-1; 9 bases line up with TRBD1. From germline, CDR1 is SGHRS and CDR2 YFSETQ. The CDR3 is made up of 15 amino acids. J was trimmed by 5 bases and V by 4 bases; bases with no gene match: 7. CDR3 sequence: CASSLSGQGNNEQFF. CDR3 DNA: TGCGCCAGCAGCCTTTCGGGACAGGGAAACAATGAGCAGTTCTTC.

The J gene is TRBJ2-2, the V gene TRBV12-5; D is unclear. The V end was cut by 7 bases, the J end by 0 bases, with 6 bases between. This CDR3 contains 13 residues. Germline values: CDR1 LGHNT, CDR2 FRNRAP. The CDR3 region is CASANSNTGELFF. CDR3 DNA: TGTGCTAGTGCTAATTCGAACACCGGGGAGCTGTTTTTT.

As regards this clone: A far more abundant clone sits one base away, making this likely a read error. V is TRBV4-1 and J is TRBJ2-5; unclear D gene. CDR3 size: 16 residues. Germline V gives CDR1 MGHRA, CDR2 YSYEKL. V lost 0 bases, J lost 5 bases, and 16 bases lay in between. DNA for the CDR3: TGCGCCAGCAGCCAAGAAGCCGGGCCAGGCGGTGAGACCCAGTACTTC. It is translated as CASSQEAGPGGETQYF.

The genes are TRBV11-2 and TRBJ1-4; TRBD1 matches 7 bases. The V gene's germline CDR1 is SGHAT and CDR2 FQNNGV. This CDR3 is built from 14 residues. V shed 7 bases and J 4 bases; nucleotides not matched to a gene: 6. As DNA, the CDR3 is TGTGCCAGCATCCTCGACAGGGTTAATGAAAAACTGTTTTTT. Amino acids: CASILDRVNEKLFF.

For this clone: The sample has other DNA sequences that encode this CDR3 too. The V gene is TRBV30, the J gene TRBJ2-2; the D gene could be TRBD1 or TRBD2 (5 bases each). The V gene lost 2 bases and the J gene lost 5 bases, with 6 bases spanning the gap. Germline CDR1 is GTSNPN and CDR2 is SVGIG (reference sequence). The CDR3 is 12 residues long. The CDR3 here is CAWSWGTGELFF. CDR3 DNA sequence: TGTGCCTGGAGTTGGGGGACCGGGGAGCTGTTTTTT.

This chain connects TRBV7-2 to TRBJ1-1; D is ambiguous. Germline loops: CDR1 SGHTA, CDR2 FQGNSA. Deletions cut 6 bases from V and 1 base from J, with 9 bases between. This CDR3 has 13 amino acids. Written as DNA, the CDR3 is TGTGCCAGCAGAGATCACGGGAACACTGAAGCTTTCTTT. It specifies CASRDHGNTEAFF.

The genes are TRBV29-1 and TRBJ2-7; 9 bases align to TRBD1. Germline CDR1 SQVTM, CDR2 ANQGSEA. The CDR3 has 15 residues. Trimming at V came to 0 bases and at J to 2 bases, leaving 5 bases not matched to a gene. In nucleotides, the CDR3 is TGCAGCGTTGAAGATGGGACAGGGCCCACCTACGAGCAGTACTTC. Encoded protein: CSVEDGTGPTYEQYF.

This chain uses TRBV11-2 with TRBJ2-1; 7 bases align to TRBD1. V lost 5 bases to trimming and J lost 4 bases; unmatched junction nucleotides: 11. In germline, CDR1 is SGHAT, CDR2 FQNNGV. The length of the CDR3 is 16 residues. Here the CDR3 reads CASSPRTGLTYNEQFF. CDR3 DNA sequence: TGTGCCAGCAGCCCAAGGACAGGTTTGACGTACAATGAGCAGTTCTTC.

On this clone itself: A read error is likely here: a far larger clone is one base away. The chain couples TRBV5-4 to TRBJ2-7, with 8 bases that match TRBD1. From germline, CDR1 is SGHNT and CDR2 YYREEE (reference sequence). CDR3 length equals 14 residues. J gave up 2 bases and V 4 bases, and 5 bases lay outside the gene matches. The chain's CDR3 is CASSTGQGTYEQYF. The DNA of the CDR3 is TGTGCCAGCAGCACAGGACAGGGAACCTACGAGCAGTACTTC.

The genes are TRBV6-5 and TRBJ2-7, with D perhaps matching TRBD1 (6 bases). Germline-derived CDR1 and CDR2 are MNHEY and SVGAGI. CDR3 length equals 13 residues. Trimming pared 8 bases from V and 2 bases from J, leaving 13 bases between. CDR3 coding DNA: TGTGCCAGCGTAAACACAGGGACCTACGAGCAGTACTTC. Translated, it gives CASVNTGTYEQYF.

The rearrangement uses TRBV19 and TRBJ2-1; perhaps TRBD2 as D (6 bases). There are 19 residues in the CDR3. In germline, CDR1 is LNHDA, CDR2 SQIVND (reference sequence). V lost 5 bases, J lost 8 bases, and 31 bases lay in between. The CDR3 is CASSPFLGRGGSPSYEQFF. CDR3 coding DNA: TGTGCCAGTAGTCCATTCTTGGGTCGTGGGGGGTCACCGTCATATGAGCAGTTCTTC.

This rearrangement joins TRBV4-1 to TRBJ2-4; 15 bases match TRBD2. The CDR3 totals 19 residues. The junction had 7 bases not matched to a gene; V was cut back by 3 bases and J by 1 base. Germline V lookup: CDR1 MGHRA, CDR2 YSYEKL. DNA for the CDR3: TGCGCCAGCAGCCATGGTCGGGGACTAGCGGGAGGCGCCAAAAACATTCAGTACTTC. It codes for CASSHGRGLAGGAKNIQYF.